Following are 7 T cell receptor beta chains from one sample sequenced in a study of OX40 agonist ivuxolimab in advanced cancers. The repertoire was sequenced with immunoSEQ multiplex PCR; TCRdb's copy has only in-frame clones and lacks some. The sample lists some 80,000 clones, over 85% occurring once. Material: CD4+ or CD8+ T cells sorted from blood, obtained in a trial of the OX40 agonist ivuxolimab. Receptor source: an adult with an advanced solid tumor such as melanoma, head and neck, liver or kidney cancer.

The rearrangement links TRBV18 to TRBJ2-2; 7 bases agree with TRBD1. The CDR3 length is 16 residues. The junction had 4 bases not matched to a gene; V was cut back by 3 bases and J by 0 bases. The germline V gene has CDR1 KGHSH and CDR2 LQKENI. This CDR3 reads CASSPNRGANTGELFF. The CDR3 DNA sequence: TGTGCCAGCTCACCGAACAGGGGCGCGAACACCGGGGAGCTGTTTTTT.

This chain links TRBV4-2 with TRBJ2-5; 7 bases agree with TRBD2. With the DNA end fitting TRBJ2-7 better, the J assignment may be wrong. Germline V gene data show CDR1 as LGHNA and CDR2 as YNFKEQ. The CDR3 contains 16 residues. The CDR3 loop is CASSQDHSGVPYEQYF. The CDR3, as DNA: TGTGCCAGCAGCCAAGATCACAGCGGGGTCCCCTACGAGCAGTACTTC.

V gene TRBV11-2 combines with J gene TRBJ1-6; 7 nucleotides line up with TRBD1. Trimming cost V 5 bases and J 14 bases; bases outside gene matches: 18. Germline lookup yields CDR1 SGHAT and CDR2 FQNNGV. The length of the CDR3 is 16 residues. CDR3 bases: TGTGCCAGCAGCCCCCCGGGCAGGGGGGAAATTCTGGCCCTCCACTTT. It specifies CASSPPGRGEILALHF.

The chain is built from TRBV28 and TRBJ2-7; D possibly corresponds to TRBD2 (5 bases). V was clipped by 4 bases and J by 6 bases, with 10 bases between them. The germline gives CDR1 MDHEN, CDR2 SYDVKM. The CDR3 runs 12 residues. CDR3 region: CASSWTGSEQYF. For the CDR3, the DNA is TGTGCCAGCAGTTGGACGGGGTCCGAGCAGTACTTC.

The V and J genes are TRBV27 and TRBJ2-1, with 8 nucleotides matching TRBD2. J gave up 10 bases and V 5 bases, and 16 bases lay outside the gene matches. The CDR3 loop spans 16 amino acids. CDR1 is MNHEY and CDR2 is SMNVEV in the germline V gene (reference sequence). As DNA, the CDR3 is TGTGCCAGCAGTCGCGACTTGGCGGGAGGCCAGGAGGAGCAGTTCTTC. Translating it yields CASSRDLAGGQEEQFF.

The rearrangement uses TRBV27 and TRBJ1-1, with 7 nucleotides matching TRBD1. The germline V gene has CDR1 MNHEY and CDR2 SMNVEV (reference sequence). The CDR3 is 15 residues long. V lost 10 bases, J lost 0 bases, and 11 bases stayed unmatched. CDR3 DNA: TGTGCCACGTTCCCTAACAGGGGATTGAACACTGAAGCTTTCTTT. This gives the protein CATFPNRGLNTEAFF.

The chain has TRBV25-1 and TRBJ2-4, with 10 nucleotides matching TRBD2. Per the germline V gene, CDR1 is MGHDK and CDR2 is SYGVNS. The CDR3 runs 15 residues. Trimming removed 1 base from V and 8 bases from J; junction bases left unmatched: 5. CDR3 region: CASSESGTSGDIQYF. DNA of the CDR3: TGTGCCAGCAGTGAATCCGGTACTAGCGGGGACATTCAGTACTTC.